This TCR beta chain was sequenced in a study of persistence of HIV-infected CD4 T cells. For the study at large: A median of roughly 8 years of suppressive ART preceded sampling. Up to about 200 mL blood was drawn at multiple time points; a couple of donors had single-time leukapheresis. Anti-CD3/anti-CD28 stimulation activated a higher proportion of cells than antigen stimulation, with lower memory fraction.

Notes on this clone: The antigen is not known.

This nonspecific control used anti-CD3/anti-CD28 bead stimulation of CD4+ T cells. Sorting selected CD4+ T cells upregulating both CD40 ligand and CD69. Sequencing used immunoSEQ version 4 in survey mode. Produced via immunoSEQ multiplex PCR; TCRdb's table is partial and in-frame only. The data contain around 45,000 clones, approximately 93% of them singletons. The CDR3 has 13 amino acids. The junction had 0 bases not matched to a gene; V was cut back by 1 base and J by 6 bases. The V gene's germline CDR1 is SGHAT and CDR2 FQNNGV. The chain has TRBV11-2 and TRBJ2-4; TRBD2 matches at 7 bases. This TCR derives from an adult man with HIV who was CMV-seropositive. The source material was CD4+ T cells sorted from PBMCs after roughly 18-hour stimulation, sampled from a patient who received antiretroviral therapy. CDR3 region: CASSLGGGNIQYF. In nucleotides, the CDR3 is TGTGCCAGCAGCTTAGGGGGGGGAAACATTCAGTACTTC.